This T cell receptor (beta chain) was identified during a study of T cells expressing NK-cell markers (TCRdb year 2020). In terms of the full investigation: In sorted CD3+CD56+NKG2C+, CD3+CD56+NKG2C- and CD3+CD56-NKG2C+ T-cell subsets from several donors, TCR beta-chain repertoires were profiled. Among the eight sequenced donors, only one was HCMV-seronegative, while the other seven were HCMV-seropositive. All eight donors whose samples were sequenced were randomly selected healthy volunteers, three of them men and five women. The libraries were sequenced on Illumina HiSeq 2000/2500, MiSeq or NextSeq, producing 2 x 150 bp reads.

Sequencing took place on an Illumina HiSeq 2000. 5'RACE template switching, by which a universal primer site and unique molecular identifiers were added, was used to make TCR beta cDNA libraries. cDNA synthesis was primed from the TCR beta constant segment, followed by two successive PCR amplification steps. The original pipeline was this. Reads were demultiplexed and grouped by UMI with MIGEC, and clonotypes were assembled and quantified with MiTCR. To exclude erroneous sequences, any TCR cDNA sequence not supported by at least two reads was discarded. The tcR package was used for downstream repertoire analysis, and clonotypes were matched between fractions using CDR3 nucleotide sequence together with V segment. VDJmatch was used to annotate antigen specificity against VDJdb, with one amino acid substitution in CDR3 permitted. After TCRdb reprocessed the reads, each CDR3 protein sequence was kept as one row, without DNA. The V and J calls reflect TCRdb's pipeline rather than the authors' work. The sample table on file contains roughly 390,000 distinct CDR3 sequences. Under 6.5% of the sample goes to the ten largest clones.

A word on this clonotype: Its antigen remains undetermined.

Summary of the overall study and its limitations: It remained unclear whether the expanded NKG2C-expressing T cell clones were specific for HCMV antigens. Those dominant clonotypes were again the most abundant among CD3+CD56-NKG2C+ cells in a few donors, at roughly 25-60.1%. In six donors, the dominant CD3+CD56+NKG2C+ clonotypes ranked among the top 10 CD8+ clonotypes, making up roughly 1.0-7.5% of CD8+ T cells.

The CDR3 starts with the cysteine, ends with the phenylalanine, and has 11 residues. Only the protein is on record. CDR1 MDHEN and CDR2 SYDVKM were looked up in the germline V gene. To determine HCMV serostatus, a commercial ELISA kit was used to detect HCMV-specific IgG in serum. Ficoll density gradient centrifugation was used to isolate peripheral blood mononuclear cells from blood. Material for sequencing was blood T cells: a sorted CD56 or NKG2C T cell subset, CD4+ or CD8+ T cells, or bulk PBMC T cells (not recorded which). The V and J segments used are TRBV28 and TRBJ1-2; no DNA is available, so the TRBD1 call from TCRdb remains unchecked. The receptor was derived from a man aged 18 to 69 in good health. The encoded CDR3 is CASSVGQGYTF.